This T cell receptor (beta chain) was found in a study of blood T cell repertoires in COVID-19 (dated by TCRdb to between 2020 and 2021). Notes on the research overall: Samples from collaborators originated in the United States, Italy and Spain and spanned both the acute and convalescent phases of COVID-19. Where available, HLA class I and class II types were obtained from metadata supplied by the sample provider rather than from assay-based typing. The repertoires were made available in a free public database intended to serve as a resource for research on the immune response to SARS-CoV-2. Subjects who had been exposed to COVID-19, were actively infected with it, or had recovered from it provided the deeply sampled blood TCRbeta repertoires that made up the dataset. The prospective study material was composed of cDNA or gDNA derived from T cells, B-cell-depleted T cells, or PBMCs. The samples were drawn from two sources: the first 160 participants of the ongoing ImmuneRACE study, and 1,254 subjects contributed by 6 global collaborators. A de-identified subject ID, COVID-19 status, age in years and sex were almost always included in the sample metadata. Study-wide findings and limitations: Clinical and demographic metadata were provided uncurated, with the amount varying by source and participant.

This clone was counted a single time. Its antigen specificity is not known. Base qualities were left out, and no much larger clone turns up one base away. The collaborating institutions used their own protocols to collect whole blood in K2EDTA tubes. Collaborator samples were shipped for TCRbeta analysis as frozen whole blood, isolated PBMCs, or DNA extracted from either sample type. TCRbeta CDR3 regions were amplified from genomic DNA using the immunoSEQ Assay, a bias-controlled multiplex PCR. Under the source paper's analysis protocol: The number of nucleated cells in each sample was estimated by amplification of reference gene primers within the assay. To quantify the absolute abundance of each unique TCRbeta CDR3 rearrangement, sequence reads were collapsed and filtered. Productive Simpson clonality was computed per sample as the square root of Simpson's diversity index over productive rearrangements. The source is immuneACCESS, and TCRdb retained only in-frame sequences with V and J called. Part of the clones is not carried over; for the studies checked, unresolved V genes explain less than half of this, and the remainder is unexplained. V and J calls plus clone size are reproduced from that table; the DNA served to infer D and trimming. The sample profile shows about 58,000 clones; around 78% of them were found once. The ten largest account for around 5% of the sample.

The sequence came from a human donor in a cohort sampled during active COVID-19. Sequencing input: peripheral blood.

The nucleotide sequence reads as follows: TGTGCCAGCAGTCTGACAGGGCCGTTAATTGAAGCTTTCTTT. It encodes CASSLTGPLIEAFF. In this chain, TRBV27 is recombined with TRBJ1-1; TRBD1 aligns with 7 central bases. Trimming takes 5 bases off V and 7 bases off J; junction bases not matched to a gene: 10. The germline V gene (reference sequence) specifies MNHEY as CDR1 and SMNVEV as CDR2. From the cysteine through the phenylalanine, the CDR3 covers 14 amino acids. This entry keeps only the CDR3 DNA: 42 bases, framed from base 1.